This TCR beta chain was sequenced in a study of cytomegalovirus exposure and HLA in healthy donors. On the study more broadly: There were 350 to 400 genotyped donors. Of these, 81% fell in the genetic ancestry cluster associated with self-reported Caucasian donors.

PCR primers comprised 60 Vbeta and 13 Jbeta primers. Generated by immunoSEQ multiplex PCR, the TCRdb table keeps only in-frame clones and is missing some. The repertoire has roughly 100,000 clones, around a tenth of them found once; the top ten carry less than 6%. Of note for this clone: Its antigen is unidentified.

CDR1 and CDR2 from the germline V gene are MNHNS and SASEGT. The V gene lost 0 bases and the J gene lost 4 bases, with 8 bases spanning the gap. The length of the CDR3 is 14 residues. General study results and limits: Reported performance of the classifier showed diagnosis of cytomegalovirus status with high specificity and sensitivity. Of the V segments, some could not be distinguished, including TRBV6-2 and TRBV6-3, and were excluded.

The sample was PBMCs. This chain joins TRBV6-1 and TRBJ2-3; possibly TRBD2 for D (5 bases). The receptor was isolated from a man aged 40-49 years in good health and CMV-seropositive. The CDR3 protein is CASSEAGESDTQYF. CDR3 nucleotides: TGTGCCAGCAGTGAAGCGGGAGAGTCAGATACGCAGTATTTT.